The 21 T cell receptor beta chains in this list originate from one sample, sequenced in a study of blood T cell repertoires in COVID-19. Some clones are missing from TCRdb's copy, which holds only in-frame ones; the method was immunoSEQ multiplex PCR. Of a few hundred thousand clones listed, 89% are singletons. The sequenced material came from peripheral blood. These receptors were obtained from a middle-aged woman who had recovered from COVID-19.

The CDR3 spells CASSGWASDEQYV. Written as DNA, the CDR3 is TGTGCCAGCAGCGGCTGGGCTAGCGACGAGCAGTACGTC. The chain has TRBV7-8 and TRBJ2-7; D perhaps matches TRBD2 (6 bases). The germline V gene has CDR1 SGHVS and CDR2 FQNEAQ. Between the trimmed V and J ends, which lost 5 bases and 5 bases, there was a span of 13 bases. The CDR3 runs to 13 residues.

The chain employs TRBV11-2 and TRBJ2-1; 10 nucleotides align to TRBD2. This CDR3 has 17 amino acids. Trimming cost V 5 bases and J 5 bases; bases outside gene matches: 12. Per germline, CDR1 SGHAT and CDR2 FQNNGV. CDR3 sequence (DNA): TGTGCCAGCAGCATAGCGGGGGGCCGCCTGCTCAACAATGAGCAGTTCTTC. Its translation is CASSIAGGRLLNNEQFF.

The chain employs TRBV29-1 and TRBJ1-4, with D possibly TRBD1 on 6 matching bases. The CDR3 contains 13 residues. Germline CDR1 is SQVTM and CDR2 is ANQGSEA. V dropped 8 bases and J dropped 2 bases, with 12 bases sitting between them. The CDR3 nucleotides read TGCAGCATTACAGGGCCCACTAATGAAAAACTGTTTTTT. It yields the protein CSITGPTNEKLFF. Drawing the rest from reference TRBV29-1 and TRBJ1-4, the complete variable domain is SAVISQKPSRDICQRGTSLTIQCQVDSQVTMMFWYRQQPGQSLTLIATANQGSEATYESGFVIDKFPISRPNLTFSTLTVSNMSPEDSSIYLCSITGPTNEKLFFGSGTQLSVL.

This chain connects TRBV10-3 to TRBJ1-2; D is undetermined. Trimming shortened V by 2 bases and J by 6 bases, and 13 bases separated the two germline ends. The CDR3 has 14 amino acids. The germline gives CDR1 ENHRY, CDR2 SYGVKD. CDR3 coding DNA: TGTGCCATCAGTGAGAATTTAAAGGGAGATGGCTACACCTTC. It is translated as CAISENLKGDGYTF.

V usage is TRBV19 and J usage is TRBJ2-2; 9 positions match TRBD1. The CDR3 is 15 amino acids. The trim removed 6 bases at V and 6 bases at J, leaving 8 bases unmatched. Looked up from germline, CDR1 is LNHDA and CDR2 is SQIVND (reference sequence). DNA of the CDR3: TGTGCCAGTAGCATGGTGGGACAGGGAGCCGGGGAGCTGTTTTTT. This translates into CASSMVGQGAGELFF.

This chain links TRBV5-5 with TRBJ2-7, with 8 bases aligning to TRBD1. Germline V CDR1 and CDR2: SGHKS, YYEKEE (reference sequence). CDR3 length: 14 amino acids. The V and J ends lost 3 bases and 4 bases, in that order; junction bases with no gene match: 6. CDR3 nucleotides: TGTGCCAGCAGCTCCGAGGACAGGGTTTACGAGCAGTACGTC. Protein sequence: CASSSEDRVYEQYV.

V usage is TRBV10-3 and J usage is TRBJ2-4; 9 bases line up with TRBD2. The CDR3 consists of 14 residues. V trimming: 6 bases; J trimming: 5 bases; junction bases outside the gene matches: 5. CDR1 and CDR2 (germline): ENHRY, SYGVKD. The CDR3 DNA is TGTGCCATCAGCCCCGGACTAGCGCAAAACATTCAGTACTTC. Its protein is CAISPGLAQNIQYF.

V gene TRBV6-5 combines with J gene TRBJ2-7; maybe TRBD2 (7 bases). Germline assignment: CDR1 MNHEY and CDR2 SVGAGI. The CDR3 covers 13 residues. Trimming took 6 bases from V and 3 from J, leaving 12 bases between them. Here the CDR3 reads CASSLGGGYEQYF. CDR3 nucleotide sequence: TGTGCCAGCAGCCTAGGGGGGGGCTACGAGCAGTACTTC.

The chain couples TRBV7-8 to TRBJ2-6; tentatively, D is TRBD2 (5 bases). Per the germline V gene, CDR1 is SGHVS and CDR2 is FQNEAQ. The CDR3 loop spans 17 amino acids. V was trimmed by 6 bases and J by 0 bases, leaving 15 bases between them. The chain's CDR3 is CASSRTAGSSGANVLTF. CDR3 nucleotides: TGTGCCAGCAGTCGGACCGCGGGCTCCTCTGGGGCCAACGTCCTGACTTTC.

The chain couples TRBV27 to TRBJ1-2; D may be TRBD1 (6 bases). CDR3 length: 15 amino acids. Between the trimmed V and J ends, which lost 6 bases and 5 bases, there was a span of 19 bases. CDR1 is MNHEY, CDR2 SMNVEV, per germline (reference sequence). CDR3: CASSLVPGHIYGYTF. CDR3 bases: TGTGCCAGCAGCCTAGTTCCGGGACACATATATGGCTACACCTTC.

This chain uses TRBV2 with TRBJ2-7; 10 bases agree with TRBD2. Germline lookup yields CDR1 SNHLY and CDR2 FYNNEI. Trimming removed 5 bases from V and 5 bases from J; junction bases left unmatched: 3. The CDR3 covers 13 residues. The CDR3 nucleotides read TGTGCCAGCAGTCTACTAGCGGGGAACGAGCAGTACTTC. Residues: CASSLLAGNEQYF.

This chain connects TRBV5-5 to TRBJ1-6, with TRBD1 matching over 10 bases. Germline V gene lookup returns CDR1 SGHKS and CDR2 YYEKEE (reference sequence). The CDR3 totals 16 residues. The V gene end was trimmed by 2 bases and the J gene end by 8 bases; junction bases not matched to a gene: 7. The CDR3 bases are TGTGCCAGCAGCTTTCTCCCGACAGGGGGCGATTCACCCCTCCACTTT. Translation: CASSFLPTGGDSPLHF.

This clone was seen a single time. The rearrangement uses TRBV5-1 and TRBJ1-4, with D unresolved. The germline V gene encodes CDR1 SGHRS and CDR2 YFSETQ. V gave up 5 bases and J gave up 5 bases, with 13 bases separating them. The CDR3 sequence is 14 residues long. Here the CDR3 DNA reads TGCGCCAGCAGACCGGCGGTAGAAAATGAAAAACTGTTTTTT. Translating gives CASRPAVENEKLFF.

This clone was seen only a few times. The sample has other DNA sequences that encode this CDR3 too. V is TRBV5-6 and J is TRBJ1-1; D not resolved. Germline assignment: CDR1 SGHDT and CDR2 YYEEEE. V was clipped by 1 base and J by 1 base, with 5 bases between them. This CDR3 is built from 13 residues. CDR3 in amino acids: CASSLRRNTEAFF. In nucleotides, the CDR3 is TGTGCCAGCAGCTTGAGGAGGAACACTGAAGCTTTCTTT.

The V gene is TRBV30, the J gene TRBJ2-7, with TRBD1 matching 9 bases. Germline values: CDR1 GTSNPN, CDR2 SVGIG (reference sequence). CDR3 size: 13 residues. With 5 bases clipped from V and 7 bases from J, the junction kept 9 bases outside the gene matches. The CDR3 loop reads CAWLPGQGLEQYF. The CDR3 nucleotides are TGTGCCTGGCTCCCGGGACAGGGACTAGAGCAGTACTTC.

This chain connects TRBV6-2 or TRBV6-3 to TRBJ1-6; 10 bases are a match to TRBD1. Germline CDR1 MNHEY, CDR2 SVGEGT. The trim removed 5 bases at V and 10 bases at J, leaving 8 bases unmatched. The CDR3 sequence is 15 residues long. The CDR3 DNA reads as TGTGCCAGCAGTCGGGGGGACAGGGGTGAGTCACCCCTCCACTTT. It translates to CASSRGDRGESPLHF.

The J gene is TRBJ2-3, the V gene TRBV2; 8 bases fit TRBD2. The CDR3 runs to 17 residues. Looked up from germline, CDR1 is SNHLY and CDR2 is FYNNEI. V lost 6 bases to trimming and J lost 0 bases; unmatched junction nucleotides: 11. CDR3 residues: CASRGAGTSVSTDTQYF. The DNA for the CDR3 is TGTGCCAGCAGAGGAGCCGGGACTAGTGTAAGCACAGATACGCAGTATTTT.

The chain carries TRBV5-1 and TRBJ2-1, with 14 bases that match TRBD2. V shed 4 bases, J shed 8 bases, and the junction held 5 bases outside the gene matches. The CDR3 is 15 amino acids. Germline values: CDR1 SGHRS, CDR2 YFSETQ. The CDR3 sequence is CASSTTSGGAHEQFF. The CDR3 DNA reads TGCGCCAGCAGCACGACTAGCGGGGGGGCCCATGAGCAGTTCTTC.

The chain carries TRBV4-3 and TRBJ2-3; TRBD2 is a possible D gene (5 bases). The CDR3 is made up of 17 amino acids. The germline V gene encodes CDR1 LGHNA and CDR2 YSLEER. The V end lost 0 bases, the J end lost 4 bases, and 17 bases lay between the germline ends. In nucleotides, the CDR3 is TGCGCCAGCAGCCAAGATCAGTTCGGGATTAGGGCAGATACGCAGTATTTT. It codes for CASSQDQFGIRADTQYF.

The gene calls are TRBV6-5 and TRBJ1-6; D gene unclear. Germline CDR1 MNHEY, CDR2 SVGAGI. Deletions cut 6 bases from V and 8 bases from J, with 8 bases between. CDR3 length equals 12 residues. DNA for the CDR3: TGTGCCAGCAGCTCTTATGATTCACCCCTCCACTTT. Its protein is CASSSYDSPLHF.

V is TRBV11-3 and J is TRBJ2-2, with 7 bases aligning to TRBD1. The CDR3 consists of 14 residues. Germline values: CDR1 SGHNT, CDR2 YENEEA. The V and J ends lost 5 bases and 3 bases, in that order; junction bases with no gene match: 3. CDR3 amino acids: CASSRQGDTGELFF. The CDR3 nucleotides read TGTGCCAGCAGCCGACAGGGCGACACCGGGGAGCTGTTTTTT.